This T cell receptor (beta chain) was sequenced for a study of T cell responses to AZD1222 COVID-19 vaccine. Across the whole study: The analysis combined second doses at about 4 or about 12 weeks.

The CDR3 extends over 13 amino acids. Germline loops: CDR1 SGHRS, CDR2 YFSETQ. Trimming left V 5 bases short and J 5 bases short, with 11 bases between. Study-wide results and limits: Nearly half of unique spike-specific TCRs reportedly avoided B.1.351 and B.1.1.7 mutated regions. Donors were largely white British and mainly female; clonal diversity was possibly underestimated. Dominant at 160-218 and 743-854, vaccine-associated CD4 TCRs also spanned spike.

Remarks on this clone: What it recognizes is unknown.

Profiled with immunoSEQ multiplex PCR; TCRdb holds only in-frame clones, not every one. The data show more than 85,000 clones, roughly 85% seen once. The sequencing used peripheral blood, collected on day 0 of AZD1222 vaccination. The chain couples TRBV5-1 to TRBJ2-1, with D possibly TRBD2 on 5 matching bases. This TCR came from an adult in good health. CDR3 protein: CASSLAPNNEQFF. CDR3 DNA sequence: TGCGCCAGCAGTTTAGCGCCGAACAATGAGCAGTTCTTC.